This TCR beta chain was identified in a study of a mutant IDH1 vaccine in newly diagnosed glioma. Study details: There were approximately 62% males and around 38% females among treated patients, whose mean age was about 38 years. The earlier regimen, radiotherapy, temozolomide, or both, was most often both.

Sequencing used immunoSEQ multiplex PCR; TCRdb keeps in-frame clones, though not all of them. The sample lists about 68,000 clones, less than 85% occurring once. Time point here: baseline, week 1 (first vaccination visit). Documented treatment: pre-vaccination baseline after standard-of-care therapy. Astrocytomas that were new, WHO grade 3 or 4, IDH1-mutant and ATRX-lost were present in the donors. Study results and caveats: Researchers report vaccine-induced immune responses in over 90% of patients.

As for this clone: The target antigen is unknown.

CDR3 length equals 15 residues. Germline V gives CDR1 LNHDA, CDR2 SQIVND (reference sequence). Trimming took 7 bases from V and 3 from J; bases not matched to a gene: 9. This sample comprised PBMCs, obtained from a glioma patient treated with radiotherapy, temozolomide or both. This receptor was taken from a man aged 45-65 years with glioma. V and J are TRBV19 and TRBJ1-5, with 7 bases fitting TRBD1. The CDR3 region has the DNA TGTGCCAGTACCTCTCTGGGGACAGCCAATCAGCCCCAGCATTTT. This gives the protein CASTSLGTANQPQHF. The whole variable domain, filled in from reference TRBV19 and TRBJ1-5, reads DGGITQSPKYLFRKEGQNVTLSCEQNLNHDAMYWYRQDPGQGLRLIYYSQIVNDFQKGDIAEGYSVSREKKESFPLTVTSAQKNPTAFYLCASTSLGTANQPQHFGDGTRLSIL.